A single TCR beta chain is shown here with its context. These data come from a study of blood T cell repertoires in COVID-19. In the original processing: Estimated nucleated cell counts came from reference gene primer amplification. The protocol was immunoSEQ multiplex PCR, while the TCRdb copy is restricted to in-frame clones and leaves out a portion. V, J and clone size are those of that table, while D and trimming were read from the DNA. Of some 360,000 clones in the sample, 88% were seen once. V trimming: 0 bases; J trimming: 4 bases; junction bases outside the gene matches: 13. Germline V lookup: CDR1 SGDLS, CDR2 YYNGEE. This CDR3 comprises 20 residues.

The origin of this receptor is a woman aged 30 to 39 who had been exposed to COVID-19. The chain carries TRBV9 and TRBJ2-2, with 12 bases aligning to TRBD2. The sample was PBMCs or T cells enriched from blood (not recorded which). The CDR3 protein is CASSVEGLAGAGSSTGELFF. CDR3 bases: TGTGCCAGCAGCGTAGAGGGACTAGCGGGCGCGGGGTCGAGCACCGGGGAGCTGTTTTTT.